This TCR beta chain was captured by sequencing in a study of T cell clones after liver transplantation. Looking at the study overall: Third-party-reactive TCRbeta sequences from pre-transplant mixed lymphocyte reactions served as antigen-independent comparators. Timepoints were pre-transplant, pre-withdrawal, and after withdrawal was completed or failed. Overall study findings and caveats: Low donor cell numbers restricted donor-reactive repertoire measurement in two subjects. Graft donor-reactive T cells possibly entered the graft instead of undergoing deletion.

The germline V gene has CDR1 DFQATT and CDR2 SNEGSKA (reference sequence). Trimming took 3 bases from V and 5 from J, leaving 8 bases between them. The CDR3 spans 11 residues. For this clone: Its antigen is not known.

The protocol was immunoSEQ multiplex PCR, while the TCRdb copy is restricted to in-frame clones and leaves out a portion. This table has more than 45,000 clones, around three quarters appearing once. This sequence was found in a human patient who received a liver transplant. Some T cells could come from the graft donor. Sequenced material: CD4+ T cells from blood, taken at the approximately 16-month timepoint. The chain recombines TRBV20-1 with TRBJ2-7; D is unclear. The CDR3, as DNA: TGCAGTGCTAGCCACCAGGACGAGCAGTACTTC. The encoded protein is CSASHQDEQYF.